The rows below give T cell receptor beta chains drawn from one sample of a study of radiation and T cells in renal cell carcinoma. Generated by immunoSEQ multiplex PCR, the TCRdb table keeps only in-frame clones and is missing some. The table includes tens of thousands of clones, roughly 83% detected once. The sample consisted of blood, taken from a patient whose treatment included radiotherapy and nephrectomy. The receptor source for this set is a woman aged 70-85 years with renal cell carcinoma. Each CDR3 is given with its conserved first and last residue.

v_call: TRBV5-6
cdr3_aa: CASSLGRGTDEQYF

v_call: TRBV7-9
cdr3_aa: CASSRTGSREKLFF

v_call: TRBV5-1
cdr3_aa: CASSPGLAGGYEQYF

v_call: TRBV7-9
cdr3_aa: CASSLGAGVADEQFF

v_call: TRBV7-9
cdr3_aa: CASSSPDRDPVNEQFF

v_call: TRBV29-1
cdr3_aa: CSVGGTRYNEQFF

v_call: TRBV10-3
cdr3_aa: CAISDNTGVLFGYTF

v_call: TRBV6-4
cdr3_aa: CASSDSSGGADTQYF

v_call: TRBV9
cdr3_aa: CASSAVGTTAGDTQYF

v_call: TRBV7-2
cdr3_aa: CASSLRRDNEQFF

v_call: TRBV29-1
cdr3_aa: CSAQGSTDTQYF

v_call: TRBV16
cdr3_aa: CASSQVWDYEQYF

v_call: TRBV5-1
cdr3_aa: CASSSWTAAGFGANVLTF

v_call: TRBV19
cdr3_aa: CASSIEGSYNEQFF

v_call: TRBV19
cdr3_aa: CASSEGREVNTIYF

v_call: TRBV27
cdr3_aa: CASSLSPRAVYYEQYF

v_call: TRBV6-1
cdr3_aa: CASSEGRQLNTEAFF

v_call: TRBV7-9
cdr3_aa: CASSLTELPDTQYF

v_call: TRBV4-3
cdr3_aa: CASSQDLGLDRGEKLFF